Sequencing of this T cell receptor (beta chain) was carried out in a study of T-cell reconstitution after alpha-beta-depleted transplantation in children (TCRdb year 2016). Concerning the study at large: Using TCR repertoire profiling, the study quantitatively followed how T-cell immune reconstitution unfolded in children after TCRalphabeta/CD19-depleted allogeneic hematopoietic cell transplantation.

Per the publication, the treatment or condition label means: allogeneic hematopoietic cell transplantation with graft depleted of TCRalphabeta T cells and CD19 B cells. The children who served as transplant recipients had been given grafts of TCRalphabeta/CD19-depleted allogeneic hematopoietic cells. The CDR3, cysteine through phenylalanine, is 19 amino acids long. Only CDR3 DNA is held: 57 bases, read in frame from base 1. V is trimmed back by 0 bases and J by 4 bases, and the junction contains 11 bases that no gene match accounts for. As encoded in the germline V gene, CDR1 is SGHTA while CDR2 is FQGTGA. Receptors were amplified or captured by PCR. TCRdb lists the instrument as Illumina HiSeq 2500. TCR libraries were prepared with molecular barcoding, using unique molecular identifiers to normalize TCRbeta repertoire quantification. The raw public reads went through TCRdb reprocessing: fastp at Q25, MiXCR clone calling, in-frame beta chains kept. Records with the same CDR3 protein are collapsed into one entry carrying the most frequent genes and DNA. The sample table contains about 200,000 distinct CDR3 sequences; only one count was recorded for approximately 6.9% of them. Clones ranked in the top ten supply 4.5% to 6.5% of the sample.

This clonotype was observed many times. There is no known antigen for this receptor. There are no base qualities to consult, and no much larger clone falls within one base. General findings and caveats noted by the study authors: The apparently early alphabetaT-cell count recovery about two months after transplant was reportedly dependent on only several hundred rapidly expanded clones derived from non-depleted graft cells. The frequencies of hyperexpanded clones fell over the following months, and after one year, T-cell counts and TCRbeta diversity were mostly attributed to newly produced T cells. In some patients, the high TCRbeta diversity seen at day 60 was put down to recipient T cells and intrathymic progenitors that had survived conditioning.

The receptor was derived from a boy between 2 and 15 years old with acute lymphoblastic leukemia, due to receive a stem cell transplant. This sample comprised PBMCs, obtained before TCRalphabeta/CD19-depleted stem cell transplant. The receptor chain draws on TRBV7-3 and TRBJ2-3; TRBD2 aligns with 12 central bases. The CDR3 here reads CASSLTVASGRASPDTQYF. At the DNA level, the sequence is TGTGCCAGCAGCTTAACGGTAGCTAGCGGGAGGGCCAGTCCAGATACGCAGTATTTT. This CDR3, with the reference TRBV7-3 and TRBJ2-3 proteins standing in past its ends, gives the full variable domain GAGVSQTPSNKVTEKGKYVELRCDPISGHTALYWYRQSLGQGPEFLIYFQGTGAADDSGLPNDRFFAVRPEGSVSTLKIQRTERGDSAVYLCASSLTVASGRASPDTQYFGPGTRLTVL.